Presented here are 15 T cell receptor beta chains from one specimen sequenced in a study of OX40 agonist ivuxolimab in advanced cancers. Sequencing was performed with immunoSEQ multiplex PCR; in TCRdb, only in-frame clones are kept and a portion is missing. The sample carries tens of thousands of clones, 80% to 85% recorded once. Sequencing used CD4+ or CD8+ T cells sorted from blood, obtained in a trial of the OX40 agonist ivuxolimab. The receptors derive from an adult with an advanced solid tumor such as melanoma, head and neck, liver or kidney cancer.

The J gene is TRBJ2-7, the V gene TRBV27; possibly TRBD2 for D (6 bases). V lost 3 bases and J lost 7, with 13 bases in between. The CDR3 is 13 amino acids. CDR1 MNHEY and CDR2 SMNVEV come from the germline V gene (reference sequence). Here the CDR3 reads CASSLSFGGEQYF. The CDR3 nucleotides are TGTGCCAGCAGTTTGTCATTCGGGGGAGAGCAGTACTTC.

This clone came up a few times. V is TRBV5-4 and J is TRBJ1-6; no clear D gene. V was cut by 4 bases and J by 16 bases, with 18 bases left in between. The CDR3 sequence is 13 residues long. Germline V lookup: CDR1 SGHNT, CDR2 YYREEE (reference sequence). The CDR3 DNA sequence: TGTGCCAGCAGCGGAGCGGGAATCCCCACACTCCACTTT. Its protein is CASSGAGIPTLHF.

This chain connects TRBV28 to TRBJ2-1, with D uncertain. The CDR3 length is 12 residues. The germline V gene has CDR1 MDHEN and CDR2 SYDVKM. Trimming removed 6 bases from V and 4 bases from J, with 7 bases in between. The CDR3 bases are TGTGCCAGCAGGCCACGTTACAATGAGCAGTTCTTC. It is translated as CASRPRYNEQFF.

The J gene is TRBJ2-6, the V gene TRBV9; tentatively, D is TRBD2 (5 bases). Germline loops: CDR1 SGDLS, CDR2 YYNGEE. This CDR3 is built from 17 residues. Between the trimmed V and J ends, which lost 7 bases and 0 bases, there was a span of 17 bases. The CDR3 here is CASGLRGFLSGANVLTF. Here the CDR3 DNA reads TGTGCCAGCGGCTTACGAGGGTTCCTCTCTGGGGCCAACGTCCTGACTTTC.

This clone was seen only once. This rearrangement joins TRBV20-1 to TRBJ1-2; D not certain. This CDR3 comprises 9 residues. The germline gives CDR1 DFQATT, CDR2 SNEGSKA (reference sequence). CDR3 nucleotide sequence: TGCACCGACTCCGAAGGCTACACCTTC. Its protein product is CTDSEGYTF.

This clone was seen a single time. The rearrangement links TRBV29-1 to TRBJ2-7; tentatively, D is TRBD1 (6 bases). Per the germline V gene, CDR1 is SQVTM and CDR2 is ANQGSEA. The CDR3 sequence is 13 residues long. Trimming cost V 3 bases and J 3 bases, with 12 bases left between them. CDR3 amino acids: CSVEIRGRYEQYF. As DNA, the CDR3 is TGCAGCGTTGAGATCAGGGGTCGCTACGAGCAGTACTTC.

The chain recombines TRBV11-2 with TRBJ2-5; TRBD2 is a possible D gene (5 bases). Trimming pared 5 bases from V and 3 bases from J, leaving 10 bases between. The germline CDR1 and CDR2 sequences are SGHAT and FQNNGV. The CDR3 consists of 13 residues. CDR3 amino acids: CASSPTREETQYF. The CDR3 DNA reads TGTGCCAGCAGCCCTACTAGAGAAGAGACCCAGTACTTC. Drawing the rest from reference TRBV11-2 and TRBJ2-5, the complete variable domain is EAGVAQSPRYKIIEKRQSVAFWCNPISGHATLYWYQQILGQGPKLLIQFQNNGVVDDSQLPKDRFSAERLKGVDSTLKIQPAKLEDSAVYLCASSPTREETQYFGPGTRLLVL.

The J gene is TRBJ2-7, the V gene TRBV10-2; 8 bases align to TRBD2. Per the germline V gene, CDR1 is WSHSY and CDR2 is SAAADI. With V trimmed by 5 bases and J by 0 bases, 3 bases remained unmatched. The CDR3 is 14 residues long. The CDR3 loop reads CASSPSGSSYEQYF. The DNA for the CDR3 is TGCGCCAGCAGTCCCAGCGGGAGCTCCTACGAGCAGTACTTC.

This sequence joins TRBV2 and TRBJ2-3, with D tentatively TRBD1 (6 bases). The CDR3 has 15 amino acids. CDR1 is SNHLY, CDR2 FYNNEI, per germline. Trimming removed 6 bases at V and 6 bases at J, with 19 bases between. The CDR3 region has the DNA TGTGCCAGCAGACCAGGGGCAGGGGTCTGGGATACGCAGTATTTT. Protein product: CASRPGAGVWDTQYF. Together with reference TRBV2 and TRBJ2-3, the CDR3 gives the full variable domain: EPEVTQTPSHQVTQMGQEVILRCVPISNHLYFYWYRQILGQKVEFLVSFYNNEISEKSEIFDDQFSVERPDGSNFTLKIRSTKLEDSAMYFCASRPGAGVWDTQYFGPGTRLTVL.

The chain is built from TRBV7-9 and TRBJ1-1; tentative D call: TRBD1 (6 bases). CDR3 length equals 15 residues. Per the germline V gene, CDR1 is SEHNR and CDR2 is FQNEAQ (reference sequence). V dropped 0 bases and J dropped 4 bases, with 12 bases sitting between them. The DNA of the CDR3 is TGTGCCAGCAGCTTAGCGGGGGGCGCGGGCACTGAAGCTTTCTTT. It translates to CASSLAGGAGTEAFF.

The chain couples TRBV9 to TRBJ2-2; weak D call: TRBD2 (5 bases). V was trimmed by 2 bases and J by 5 bases, leaving 7 bases between them. Germline CDR1 is SGDLS and CDR2 is YYNGEE. This CDR3 region has 13 residues. The CDR3 loop reads CASSVAGTGELFF. As DNA, the CDR3 is TGTGCCAGCAGCGTGGCGGGTACCGGGGAGCTGTTTTTT.

The count of this clone is one. This rearrangement joins TRBV9 to TRBJ2-3; 7 bases align to TRBD1. This CDR3 is 14 amino acids long. Germline CDR1 and CDR2: SGDLS and YYNGEE. J gave up 2 bases and V 8 bases, and 8 bases lay outside the gene matches. The CDR3 sequence is CASSTGQITDTQYF. The CDR3 DNA reads TGTGCCAGTAGTACGGGACAGATCACAGATACGCAGTATTTT.

The V call is TRBV4-3, the J call TRBJ1-2; D not resolved. The CDR3 sequence is 12 residues long. Trimming removed 0 bases at V and 8 bases at J, with 7 bases between. From germline, CDR1 is LGHNA and CDR2 YSLEER. CDR3 sequence (DNA): TGCGCCAGCAGCCAAGATTATGTAGGCTACACCTTC. Translating gives CASSQDYVGYTF.

CDR3 protein: CASSLSESNQPQHF. CDR3 coding DNA: TGTGCCAGCAGCTTAAGTGAAAGCAATCAGCCCCAGCATTTT. V is TRBV7-9 and J is TRBJ1-5; D remains unclear. The CDR3 extends over 14 amino acids. The germline V gene has CDR1 SEHNR and CDR2 FQNEAQ (reference sequence). V dropped 2 bases and J dropped 1 base, with 6 bases sitting between them. Full variable domain (remainder filled in from reference TRBV7-9 and TRBJ1-5): DTGVSQNPRHKITKRGQNVTFRCDPISEHNRLYWYRQTLGQGPEFLTYFQNEAQLEKSRLLSDRFSAERPKGSFSTLEIQRTEQGDSAMYLCASSLSESNQPQHFGDGTRLSIL.

The chain links TRBV4-1 to TRBJ2-5; D not certain. V gave up 0 bases and J gave up 4 bases, with 12 bases separating them. Looked up from germline, CDR1 is MGHRA and CDR2 is YSYEKL. This CDR3 spans 15 amino acids. For the CDR3, the DNA is TGCGCCAGCAGCCAAGATCTAAGTTTGGGAGAGACCCAGTACTTC. This codes for CASSQDLSLGETQYF.